This TCR beta chain originates from a study of T-cell memory formation after mild COVID-19. Background on the study: The TCR clusters were mostly specific to one donor.

TCR alpha and TCR beta cDNA libraries carrying sample barcodes and UMIs were produced by 5'RACE using constant-segment primers. Via MiXCR, TCRdb re-called the 5' RACE reads, giving one row per CDR3 protein. Of 150,000 to 200,000 distinct CDR3 sequences in the sample, roughly 15% were seen once. The CDR3 has 14 residues. With 6 bases removed from V and 0 bases from J, the gap between germline ends came to 12 bases. Overall study results and limits: Confirmation was lacking for SARS-CoV-2 specificity of second-wave clones that peaked on day 37. Clones contracting day 15 to 85 were balanced CD4/CD8; later expanders leaned CD4+.

Points on this clonotype: Its antigen is as yet unknown.

The sample comprised PBMCs or a T cell subset sorted from them (not recorded which). This sequence originates from an adult woman who had mild COVID-19 (a few samples of this study predate the infection). Cell type and time point are not known. This chain joins TRBV12-3 or TRBV12-4 and TRBJ2-7; tentative D call: TRBD1 (6 bases). CDR3 sequence: CASRDRRSSYEQYF. CDR3 DNA: TGTGCCAGCAGGGACAGACGAAGCTCCTACGAGCAGTACTTC.